A single sample is the source of the 23 T cell receptor beta chains below, sequenced in a study of graft-versus-host responses after intestinal transplantation. What these receptors recognize is not known. Repertoires were generated with immunoSEQ multiplex PCR, while TCRdb's copy carries only in-frame clones and drops some. The table includes over 100,000 clones, roughly 90% detected once. The material sequenced was unstimulated CD4+ T cells sorted from spleen or lymph node cells, taken before intestinal transplant. The receptor set was obtained from a human donor who received an intestinal transplant.

This clone appeared once. This rearrangement joins TRBV6-5 to TRBJ2-6; no reliable D call. V lost 0 bases and J lost 0, with 6 bases in between. Germline CDR1 reads MNHEY; CDR2 reads SVGAGI. The CDR3 runs 16 residues. DNA of the CDR3: TGTGCCAGCAGTTACTCCGGCGGCTCTGGGGCCAACGTCCTGACTTTC. Protein sequence: CASSYSGGSGANVLTF.

The V gene is TRBV5-4, the J gene TRBJ1-5; D remains ambiguous. Trimming left V 0 bases short and J 8 bases short, with 24 bases between. The CDR3 runs to 18 residues. CDR1 and CDR2 from the germline V gene are SGHNT and YYREEE (reference sequence). As DNA, the CDR3 is TGTGCCAGCAGCTTGGTCTCAGAGGATTATATTATTAGGGAGCCCCAGCATTTT. Translated: CASSLVSEDYIIREPQHF.

The chain carries TRBV5-1 and TRBJ1-4; D perhaps matches TRBD1 (5 bases). Germline assignment: CDR1 SGHRS and CDR2 YFSETQ. The CDR3 is 13 amino acids. The germline V and J ends were trimmed by 5 bases and 5 bases, with 10 bases remaining between them. CDR3 residues: CASRGQENEKLFF. The CDR3 DNA is TGCGCCAGCAGGGGGCAGGAAAATGAAAAACTGTTTTTT.

The chain combines TRBV10-2 with TRBJ2-5, with a weak D call TRBD1 (5 bases). The V end lost 5 bases, the J end lost 5 bases, and 18 bases lay between the germline ends. Germline loops: CDR1 WSHSY, CDR2 SAAADI. The CDR3 covers 15 residues. CDR3 in DNA: TGCGCCAGCAGTAATTACAGGAGCCAGATGGAGACCCAGTACTTC. This encodes CASSNYRSQMETQYF.

V usage is TRBV6-1 and J usage is TRBJ1-4; perhaps TRBD1 as D (5 bases). CDR3 length: 14 amino acids. The V gene's germline CDR1 is MNHNS and CDR2 SASEGT. V lost 4 bases to trimming and J lost 8 bases, with 14 bases between them. CDR3 in DNA: TGTGCCAGCAGTGCTAGGGGCCGAGTAGAAAAACTGTTTTTT. It translates to CASSARGRVEKLFF.

The chain has TRBV29-1 and TRBJ1-1; D possibly corresponds to TRBD1 (5 bases). This CDR3 region has 14 residues. Per the germline V gene, CDR1 is SQVTM and CDR2 is ANQGSEA. Trimming took 4 bases from V and 1 from J, leaving 13 bases between them. CDR3 sequence reads: CSVGGNTQNTEAFF. CDR3 DNA: TGCAGCGTTGGGGGGAACACCCAGAACACTGAAGCTTTCTTT.

This chain uses TRBV5-4 with TRBJ2-1; TRBD2 matches 8 bases. The ends lost 1 base at V and 8 bases at J; junction bases unmatched: 14. The germline V gene has CDR1 SGHNT and CDR2 YYREEE (reference sequence). The CDR3 consists of 17 residues. The CDR3 sequence is CASSLLGIAGYPDEQFF. The DNA of the CDR3 is TGTGCCAGCAGCTTGCTCGGCATAGCGGGATATCCCGATGAGCAGTTCTTC. Complete variable domain (other parts from reference TRBV5-4 and TRBJ2-1): ETGVTQSPTHLIKTRGQQVTLRCSSQSGHNTVSWYQQALGQGPQFIFQYYREEENGRGNFPPRFSGLQFPNYSSELNVNALELDDSALYLCASSLLGIAGYPDEQFFGPGTRLTVL.

The chain combines TRBV30 with TRBJ1-5; 7 nucleotides agree with TRBD1. V gave up 3 bases and J gave up 2 bases; unmatched junction bases: 10. Germline V gene data show CDR1 as GTSNPN and CDR2 as SVGIG (reference sequence). CDR3 length equals 16 residues. The CDR3 here is CAWSRDRVKGNQPQHF. Written as DNA, the CDR3 is TGTGCCTGGAGCCGGGACAGAGTTAAGGGCAATCAGCCCCAGCATTTT.

This chain joins TRBV6-1 and TRBJ2-2, with 7 nucleotides matching TRBD1. The CDR3 has 15 amino acids. The V gene's germline CDR1 is MNHNS and CDR2 SASEGT. Losses at the gene ends were 7 bases for V and 5 bases for J; bases not matched to a gene: 10. As DNA, the CDR3 is TGTGCCAGCACGACGGGTAGGGGGCGAACCGGGGAGCTGTTTTTT. Protein sequence: CASTTGRGRTGELFF.

This chain connects TRBV19 to TRBJ2-2, with D unresolved. With 7 bases removed from V and 4 bases from J, the gap between germline ends came to 19 bases. The CDR3 contains 16 residues. In germline, CDR1 is LNHDA, CDR2 SQIVND (reference sequence). This chain's CDR3 is CASKGQNGRSTGELFF. DNA for the CDR3: TGTGCCAGTAAGGGCCAAAACGGACGGAGCACCGGGGAGCTGTTTTTT.

This rearrangement joins TRBV28 to TRBJ2-6, with unresolved D. Germline CDR1 is MDHEN and CDR2 is SYDVKM. This CDR3 is 13 amino acids long. V dropped 11 bases and J dropped 0 bases, with 8 bases sitting between them. The CDR3 DNA follows: TGTGCCGGAGTATCCTCTGGGGCCAACGTCCTGACTTTC. It is translated as CAGVSSGANVLTF.

This chain joins TRBV5-4 and TRBJ1-1; D gene ambiguous. This CDR3 is built from 12 residues. V lost 0 bases to trimming and J lost 7 bases, with 7 bases between them. Per the germline V gene, CDR1 is SGHNT and CDR2 is YYREEE (reference sequence). The CDR3 region is CASSLDSYEAFF. The CDR3 nucleotides are TGTGCCAGCAGCTTGGACAGCTATGAAGCTTTCTTT.

V is TRBV27 and J is TRBJ1-6, with a possible D match to TRBD1 (5 bases). V shed 5 bases and J shed 14 bases, with 25 bases lying between them. The CDR3 totals 16 residues. The germline CDR1 and CDR2 sequences are MNHEY and SMNVEV (reference sequence). The DNA for the CDR3 is TGTGCCAGCAGTCCGGACCGTCGTAGAATCTGGGGCACCCTCCACTTT. Amino acid sequence: CASSPDRRRIWGTLHF.

This clone was counted once. The J gene is TRBJ2-7, the V gene TRBV11-2; 7 bases match TRBD2. Germline values: CDR1 SGHAT, CDR2 FQNNGV. The CDR3 is made up of 15 amino acids. V trimming: 7 bases; J trimming: 5 bases; junction bases outside the gene matches: 14. This CDR3 is CASIPVGGERDEQYF. In nucleotides, the CDR3 is TGTGCCAGCATCCCCGTGGGAGGGGAGAGGGACGAGCAGTACTTC.

CDR3 residues: CSVDSPQETQYF. The CDR3, as DNA: TGCAGCGTTGATTCACCGCAAGAGACCCAGTACTTC. The gene calls are TRBV29-1 and TRBJ2-5; D gene unclear. Germline values: CDR1 SQVTM, CDR2 ANQGSEA. V was shortened by 3 bases and J by 2 bases, with 7 bases between the two germline ends. The length of the CDR3 is 12 residues.

The chain joins TRBV7-9 to TRBJ1-2, with TRBD1 matching over 9 bases. Germline CDR1 SEHNR, CDR2 FQNEAQ (reference sequence). The V gene end was trimmed by 7 bases and the J gene end by 8 bases; junction bases not matched to a gene: 8. This CDR3 is built from 13 residues. The chain's CDR3 is CASNYRTGVGYTF. In nucleotides, the CDR3 is TGTGCCAGCAACTACCGGACAGGGGTGGGCTACACCTTC.

This clone was detected only a few times. The CDR3 DNA sequence: TGCGCCAGCAGCGAAATTCCACTCGGGGAGCGGCCCTACGAGCAGTACTTC. Protein sequence: CASSEIPLGERPYEQYF. V is TRBV5-1 and J is TRBJ2-7, with a weak D call TRBD2 (5 bases). CDR3 length: 17 amino acids. The V end was cut by 4 bases, the J end by 2 bases, with 22 bases between. In germline, CDR1 is SGHRS, CDR2 YFSETQ.

This sequence joins TRBV28 and TRBJ1-4, with 8 bases that match TRBD1. The length of the CDR3 is 15 residues. Germline lookup yields CDR1 MDHEN and CDR2 SYDVKM. Unmatched junction bases numbered 8, after V lost 3 bases and J lost 8 bases. CDR3 amino acids: CASSFLGQDSEKLFF. DNA of the CDR3: TGTGCCAGCAGTTTTCTGGGACAGGATTCGGAAAAACTGTTTTTT.

In this sample, this clone turned up once. The chain uses TRBV9 and TRBJ1-1, with a weak D call TRBD1 (5 bases). V was cut by 0 bases and J by 1 base, with 16 bases left in between. Looked up from germline, CDR1 is SGDLS and CDR2 is YYNGEE. The CDR3 has 17 amino acids. CDR3 bases: TGTGCCAGCAGCGTAGTTCTGCAGGGCGTGGAGAACACTGAAGCTTTCTTT. As protein: CASSVVLQGVENTEAFF.

J is TRBJ2-3 and V is TRBV19; 14 bases are a match to TRBD2. This CDR3 has 18 residues. The V gene's germline CDR1 is LNHDA and CDR2 SQIVND (reference sequence). The V and J ends lost 5 bases and 1 base, in that order; junction bases with no gene match: 8. CDR3 in DNA: TGTGCCAGTAGTGTCGGGACTAGCGGGAGAGGGGGCACAGATACGCAGTATTTT. Residues: CASSVGTSGRGGTDTQYF.

The V and J genes are TRBV6-1 and TRBJ2-4; perhaps TRBD2 as D (5 bases). The CDR3 has 15 amino acids. Between the trimmed V and J ends, which lost 2 bases and 1 base, there was a span of 9 bases. Per germline, CDR1 MNHNS and CDR2 SASEGT. The chain's CDR3 is CASSERGKAKNIQYF. CDR3 in DNA: TGTGCCAGCAGTGAACGGGGAAAGGCCAAAAACATTCAGTACTTC.

This chain uses TRBV28 with TRBJ1-2; 8 bases are shared with TRBD1. The CDR3 contains 13 residues. J lost 6 bases, V lost 5 bases, and 5 bases had no gene match. Germline V gives CDR1 MDHEN, CDR2 SYDVKM. CDR3: CASSADRGDGYTF. CDR3 DNA: TGTGCCAGCAGTGCCGACAGGGGCGATGGCTACACCTTC.

The chain joins TRBV9 to TRBJ2-7; perhaps D is TRBD1 or TRBD2 (5 bases each). Germline CDR1 is SGDLS and CDR2 is YYNGEE. V was clipped by 4 bases and J by 0 bases, with 14 bases between them. The CDR3 covers 15 residues. CDR3 nucleotide sequence: TGTGCCAGCAGCCCCTCGGGACGGAGCTCCTACGAGCAGTACTTC. Its protein is CASSPSGRSSYEQYF.